This TCR beta chain was identified during a study of cytomegalovirus exposure and HLA in healthy donors (dated by TCRdb to about 2017). About the full investigation: In an earlier analysis of about 560 of the donors, 276 Gb of sequence data and 90 million to 120 million unique TCR beta sequences from about 179 million T cells were reported. The number of typed donors differed by locus: about 629-630 for A, B, C, DRB1 and DQB1; 500 to 550 for DQA1; 606 for DPA1; and about 450 for DPB1. Genome-wide SNP genotypes for about 65% of the roughly 670 donors were used in a later genetic analysis, which treated that subset as a discovery cohort. Rather than using new phenotypic data, the later analysis identified candidate immune exposures from TCR beta sequences and from how often those sequences occurred across donors. To study patterns of TCR occurrence, a later analysis re-analyzed previously published TCR beta repertoires from 600 to 750 donors and added high-resolution HLA genotyping. Alongside the repertoire data, information on donor age, sex, ethnicity and CMV serostatus was compiled. A separate validation cohort of 100 to 150 different subjects was used in addition to the 666-subject first cohort. The study used immunosequencing to profile the T cell repertoires of some 600 subjects and linked those repertoires to cytomegalovirus serostatus. All discovery cohort repertoires had been generated on a single sequencing platform. The aim of the study was to test whether cataloging public T cell receptors could identify signatures of past pathogen exposure. Across 398 genotyped donors of the cohort, an average of about 250,000 unique TCR beta nucleotide sequences per donor were sequenced, and roughly a sixth of those sequences were non-productive. Five DR-DQ haplotypes were treated as single units for association and clustering because of strong linkage in the cohort. To decide whether each TCR beta V gene segment behaved as functional or pseudogenic, an earlier analysis of fewer than 750 of the donors relied on high-throughput TCR beta sequencing. An early release that covered more than 550 HLA-typed donors contained approximately 300 gigabases of sequencing data and about 93 million unique TCR sequences. High-throughput TCR immunosequencing, statistical association of individual TCRs with disease status, and machine learning were combined to predict cytomegalovirus infection status. HLA typing included class I and class II loci at four-digit resolution. The genetic ancestry cluster associated with self-reported Caucasian donors included 70% to 85% of the 300 to 400 genotyped donors. Study-wide conclusions, independent of this receptor: Sequencing depth was assumed to be roughly uniform across donors in the presence/absence analyses, though that assumption may not hold. CMV serostatus was the only immune exposure information available for the cohort. In a later analysis, TCR association rates were found to vary across HLA loci, with the most associated TCRs seen for DRB1 alleles and the fewest for HLA-C alleles. The authors suggested that the approach could potentially be extended to other disease states and immunological phenotypes. An association between a missense DCLRE1C variant and V-gene and J-gene trimming of TCR beta chains was found in a later genetic analysis and replicated in an independent cohort. A further reported finding was that TCR beta sequences accurately predicted the HLA-A and HLA-B alleles for most subjects in the first cohort. The classifier was reported to diagnose cytomegalovirus status with high specificity and sensitivity in both the original cohort and the validation cohort. In the study, 164 TCR beta chains were listed as associated with cytomegalovirus. In a later analysis, some 18,000 TCR beta sequences were associated with specific HLA alleles at a false discovery rate of 0.05. Linkage disequilibrium might explain the correlated functional status among segregating V segments, but an unknown experimental factor could not be excluded. Across donors, most TCR sequences were observed very rarely, whereas some public TCRs were present in many individuals. Three of the identified cytomegalovirus-associated TCR beta chains were confirmed in vitro to be specific for cytomegalovirus antigens. Only TCR beta chains were sequenced in this cohort, and the absence of alpha or paired-chain data limited detectable features. The sequencing pipeline was judged likely to have produced a cluster of highly shared sequence variants as a technical artifact. Compared with equally common non-associated chains, HLA-associated TCR beta chains in a later analysis were more clonally expanded and had lower generation probabilities. In a later analysis, several top co-occurrence clusters were reported to appear linked to parvovirus B19, influenza, CMV and Epstein-Barr virus. HLA typing was unavailable for some donors at each locus, so association tests used only the typed subset. When HLA alleles, especially DR and DQ, strongly co-occurred, TCR associations were difficult to assign to individual alleles. The 87-base-pair reads could not distinguish some IMGT-functional V segments, including TRBV6-2 and TRBV6-3, so those segments were excluded. Compared with the roughly 710-donor mean, donors in an Asian-associated ancestry cluster had fewer N-insertions in productive TCRs, according to a later genetic analysis. In an earlier analysis of roughly 500 of the donors, most TCR beta V segments appeared in productive rearrangements about 87% or about 30% of the time, broadly matching IMGT annotations. Because counts were too low, more than 15 rarely observed V segments, including chromosome 9 orphons, were excluded from the earlier analysis of 587 of the donors. A later analysis found that most CMV-associated TCR beta chains appeared HLA-restricted, with HLA associations seemingly driven largely by CMV exposure.

Library preparation employed the immunoSEQ multiplex PCR assay. A mixture of 60 forward primers for TCR Vbeta segments and 13 reverse primers for TCR Jbeta segments was used in the multiplex PCR. The CDR3 region of rearranged TCR beta genes was amplified from genomic DNA with a multiplex PCR assay. The Illumina HiSeq System was used to sequence the amplified TCR beta libraries as 87-base-pair reads. The original methods were these. Across the 700 or so repertoires, a later analysis counted tens of millions of unique TCR beta chains, roughly 11 million of which were shared by at least two donors. A nearest-neighbor algorithm error-corrected the raw reads and collapsed the reads into unique sequences, merging closely related sequences to remove PCR and sequencing errors. CDR3 sequences were aligned to IMGT reference sequences to assign V, D and J gene segments. For a sequence to be retained, at least a six-nucleotide match to both a V gene segment and a J gene segment was required. Rearrangements were classified as productive when the CDR3 lacked stop codons and remained in frame with V and J, and all other rearrangements were classified as non-productive. Following IMGT convention, CDR3 was defined as the stretch from the second conserved V-encoded cysteine to the conserved J-encoded phenylalanine. Sequences without an unambiguous match to a single V gene segment were excluded from the earlier analysis of approximately 560 of the donors. In an earlier analysis of approximately 590 of the donors, a V segment was called functional when productive rearrangements were above 56.7%, and segregating when the standard deviation between donors exceeded 5%. A statistical classification framework was developed to diagnose cytomegalovirus status using the catalog of TCR beta chain sequences. In a later analysis, V and J genes were assigned by comparing TCR nucleotide sequences against IMGT/GENE-DB human TR gene sequences. In a later analysis, CDR3 sequences and most-parsimonious VDJ recombination scenarios were assigned using the TCRdist pipeline. A later analysis defined each TCR beta chain by its CDR3 amino acid sequence plus V-gene family, and excluded reads lacking a unique V-gene family. To address suspected cross-contamination and a sequencing artifact, a later analysis removed roughly 580 highly shared, low-generation-probability nucleotide sequences. A later analysis calculated a clonal expansion index for each public chain from normalized within-repertoire ranks of inferred template counts. In a later analysis, generation probabilities were computed with a VDJ recombination model fitted to out-of-frame rearrangements, and the resulting probabilities were checked against IGoR. In a later analysis, TCR-TCR, TCR-HLA and TCR-CMV co-occurrence was scored with hypergeometric tests, and a repertoire-size bias correction was applied to TCR pairs. To estimate false discovery rates, a later analysis permuted the HLA or CMV assignments 20 times. In a later analysis, co-occurring TCRs were grouped using DBSCAN, with TCRdist sequence similarity added in when clustering inside HLA-allele-positive subsets. For co-occurrence clustering, repertoires with fewer than 30,000 or more than 120,000 public chains were excluded, along with five repertoires with anomalous nucleotide sharing. Drawn from immuneACCESS, this table holds only the in-frame rearrangements with V and J called that TCRdb kept. Clones are partly lost; checked studies trace under half to an unresolved V gene and leave the rest unexplained. From that table come the V and J calls and clone size; the DNA was used to work out D and trimming. This sample lists more than 70,000 clones; 65% to 80% were detected once. The ten largest clones represent 2.5% to 3.5% of the sample.

A word on this clone: The clone's antigen remains unknown. It has no much larger one-base neighbor in the sample; base qualities were not kept.

The cohort was made up of approximately 670 healthy bone marrow donors. Cohort members were all nominally healthy when sampled, although unrecorded immune exposures were likely present. The donor tested CMV seronegative and was one of the 352 seronegative cohort members. Every donor gave a peripheral blood sample, and the peripheral blood mononuclear cells from that sample were used for TCR beta sequencing. The Qiagen DNeasy Blood Extraction Kit was used to extract genomic DNA from the blood cell samples. The germline ends are 15 bases apart after V is trimmed by 5 bases and J by 1 base. The CDR3, cysteine through phenylalanine, is 16 amino acids long. Only the CDR3 portion is preserved as DNA: 48 bases, with reading frame beginning at the first base. Sequences SGHVS (CDR1) and FNYEAQ (CDR2) are obtained from the germline V gene.

The receptor chain draws on TRBV7-6 and TRBJ1-3; tentative D gene TRBD1, with 5 bases matching. Material for sequencing was PBMCs. The clonotype originates from a man aged 40-55 years in good health and CMV-seronegative. The bases are TGTGCCAGCAGCGCGTCAGGGTATTGGTCTGGAAACACCATATATTTT. Its protein is CASSASGYWSGNTIYF. The full variable domain, with segments outside the CDR3 supplied by the reference TRBV7-6 and TRBJ1-3 proteins, appears as GAGVSQSPRYKVTKRGQDVALRCDPISGHVSLYWYRQALGQGPEFLTYFNYEAQQDKSGLPNDRFSAERPEGSISTLTIQRTEQRDSAMYRCASSASGYWSGNTIYFGEGSWLTVV.